This T cell receptor beta chain was recovered during a study of T cells in localized non-small cell lung cancer. Assay used: immunoSEQ multiplex PCR; TCRdb lists only in-frame clones, some missing. This table holds about 92,000 clones, approximately 91% found once. Per germline, CDR1 LGHNT and CDR2 FRNRAP. The length of the CDR3 is 13 residues. With 2 bases removed from V and 6 bases from J, the gap between germline ends came to 7 bases. Study observations and caveats: Only one tumor region was sequenced, so heterogeneity remains possible. Clonality peaked in uninvolved adjacent lung rather than tumor.

In this sample, this clone turned up a few times. The antigen is undetermined. The receptor was derived from a woman aged 35-75 years with stage II squamous cell lung carcinoma. The source was PBMCs, collected before any cancer treatment. The rearrangement uses TRBV12-5 and TRBJ2-2; D gene unclear. The CDR3 DNA reads TGTGCTAGTGGTTTGCCCGGGTCCGGGGAGCTGTTTTTT. Amino acid sequence: CASGLPGSGELFF. Complete variable domain (other parts from reference TRBV12-5 and TRBJ2-2): DARVTQTPRHKVTEMGQEVTMRCQPILGHNTVFWYRQTMMQGLELLAYFRNRAPLDDSGMPKDRFSAEMPDATLATLKIQPSEPRDSAVYFCASGLPGSGELFFGEGSRLTVL.